One TCR beta chain is described in this entry. Its antigen is not identified. The data were obtained in a study of T cell responses to AZD1222 COVID-19 vaccine. TCRdb's copy holds only in-frame clones and misses some; the assay was immunoSEQ multiplex PCR. The table has under 300,000 clones, about 92% seen once. The CDR3 has 15 residues. Germline V gene sequence: CDR1 LGHDT, CDR2 YNNKEL (reference sequence). Trimming removed 2 bases from V and 4 bases from J, with 15 bases in between. Study results and limitations: It should be noted that donors were predominantly white British and more often female, and clonal diversity was possibly underestimated. Sampled repertoires all dated from after the peak T cell response. Of the AZD1222 recipients, only six were seropositive at baseline. Among vaccine-associated CD4 TCRs, coverage spanned spike, with dominance at 160-218 and 743-854.

Sequencing was performed on peripheral blood, taken on day 0 of AZD1222 vaccination. V is TRBV3-1 (or the pseudogene TRBV3-2) and J is TRBJ2-7, with no clear D. The TCR was taken from an adult in good health. The CDR3 region is CASSQKRDFLYEQYF. The DNA for the CDR3 is TGTGCCAGCAGCCAAAAAAGAGACTTCCTATACGAGCAGTACTTC.